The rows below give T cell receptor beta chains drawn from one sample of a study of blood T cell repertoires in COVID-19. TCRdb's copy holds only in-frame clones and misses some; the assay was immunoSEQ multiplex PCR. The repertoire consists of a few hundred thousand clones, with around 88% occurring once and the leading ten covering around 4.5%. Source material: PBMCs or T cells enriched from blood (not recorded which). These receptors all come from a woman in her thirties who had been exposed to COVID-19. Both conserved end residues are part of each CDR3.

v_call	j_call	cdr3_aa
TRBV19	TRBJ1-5	CATAVEHNQPQHF
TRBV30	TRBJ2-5	CAWRVAGGTQYF
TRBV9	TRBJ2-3	CASSPRGLGTDTQYF
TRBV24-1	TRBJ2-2	CATSAGSGELFF
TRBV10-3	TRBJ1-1	CAISESGTGGDTEAFF
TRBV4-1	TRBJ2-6	CASSPRGHPAGAGANVLTF
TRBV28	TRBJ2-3	CASSVPTRGDTQYF
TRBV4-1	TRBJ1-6	CASSQLDMGFRGNSPLHF
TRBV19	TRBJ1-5	CASRGGVGQPQHF
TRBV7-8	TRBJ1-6	CASSAPGQTYNSPLHF
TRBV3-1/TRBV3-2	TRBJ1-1	CASSHHGRDTEAFF
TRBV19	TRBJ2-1	CASRSGGGDNEQFF
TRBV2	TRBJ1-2	CASSEGTGAGGYTF
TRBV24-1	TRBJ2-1	CATSDLSPAGVYNEQFF
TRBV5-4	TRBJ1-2	CASSTSGFNYGYTF
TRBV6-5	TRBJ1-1	CASSYVPGDREAFF
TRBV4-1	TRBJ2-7	CASSQDAWTGERSEQYF
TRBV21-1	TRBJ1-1	CASGQGARHTEAFF
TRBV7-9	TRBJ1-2	CASSSGQGHYGYTF
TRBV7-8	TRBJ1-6	CASSLGIIGGSSYNSPLHF
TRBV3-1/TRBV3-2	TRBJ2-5	CASSTKRGRETQYF
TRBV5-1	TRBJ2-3	CASSLGGPQDTQYF
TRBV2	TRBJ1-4	CASRLQGAKSEKLFF
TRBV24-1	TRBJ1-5	CATSDSRDRGGNQPQHF
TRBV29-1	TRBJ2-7	CSVGRQGTYEQYF
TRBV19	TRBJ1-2	CASSRQEYGYTF